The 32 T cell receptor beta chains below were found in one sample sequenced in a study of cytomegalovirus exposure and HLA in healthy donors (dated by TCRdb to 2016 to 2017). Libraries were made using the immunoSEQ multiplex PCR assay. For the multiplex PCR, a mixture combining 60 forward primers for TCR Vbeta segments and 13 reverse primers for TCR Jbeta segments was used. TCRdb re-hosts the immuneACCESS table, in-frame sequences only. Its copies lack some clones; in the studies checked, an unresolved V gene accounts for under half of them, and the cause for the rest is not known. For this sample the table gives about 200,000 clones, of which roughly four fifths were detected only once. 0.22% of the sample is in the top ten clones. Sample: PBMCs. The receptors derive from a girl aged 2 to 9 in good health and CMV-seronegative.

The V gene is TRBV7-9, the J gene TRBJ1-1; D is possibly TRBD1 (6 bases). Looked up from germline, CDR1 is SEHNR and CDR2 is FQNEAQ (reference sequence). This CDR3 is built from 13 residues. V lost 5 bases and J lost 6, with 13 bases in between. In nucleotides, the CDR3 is TGTGCCAGCAGCCCACAGGGCCGACCTGAAGCTTTCTTT. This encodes CASSPQGRPEAFF.

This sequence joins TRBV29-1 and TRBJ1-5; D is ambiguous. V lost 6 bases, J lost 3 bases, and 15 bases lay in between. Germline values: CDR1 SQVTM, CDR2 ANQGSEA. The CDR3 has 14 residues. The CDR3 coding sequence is TGCAGCGTCTCCTTAGGGAGCCTCAATCAGCCCCAGCATTTT. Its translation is CSVSLGSLNQPQHF.

As DNA, the CDR3 is TGTGCCAGTAGTAGAACCCGGGACAGGATTCCCTACGAGCAGTACTTC. Translating gives CASSRTRDRIPYEQYF. The chain uses TRBV19 and TRBJ2-7; 8 bases match TRBD1. This CDR3 region has 16 residues. V shed 4 bases, J shed 2 bases, and the junction held 10 bases outside the gene matches. CDR1 and CDR2 (germline): LNHDA, SQIVND (reference sequence).

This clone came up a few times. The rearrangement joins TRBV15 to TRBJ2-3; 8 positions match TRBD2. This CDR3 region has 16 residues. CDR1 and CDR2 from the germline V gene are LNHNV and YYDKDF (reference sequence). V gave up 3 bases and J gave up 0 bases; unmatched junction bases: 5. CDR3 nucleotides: TGTGCCACCAGCAGGCGGGGGGCCTCTAGCACAGATACGCAGTATTTT. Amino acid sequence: CATSRRGASSTDTQYF.

DNA of the CDR3: TGTGCCAGCAGCTTGGGACATATATATGGCTACACCTTC. Protein product: CASSLGHIYGYTF. V usage is TRBV7-2 and J usage is TRBJ1-2; possibly TRBD1 for D (6 bases). CDR3 length: 13 residues. V lost 3 bases to trimming and J lost 5 bases, with 10 bases between them. Germline CDR1 is SGHTA and CDR2 is FQGNSA. Full variable domain (missing parts from reference TRBV7-2 and TRBJ1-2): GAGVSQSPSNKVTEKGKDVELRCDPISGHTALYWYRQSLGQGLEFLIYFQGNSAPDKSGLPSDRFSAERTGGSVSTLTIQRTQQEDSAVYLCASSLGHIYGYTFGSGTRLTVV.

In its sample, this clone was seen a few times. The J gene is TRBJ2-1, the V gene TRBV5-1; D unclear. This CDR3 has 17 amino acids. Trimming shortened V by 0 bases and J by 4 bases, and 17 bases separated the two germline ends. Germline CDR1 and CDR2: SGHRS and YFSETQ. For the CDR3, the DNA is TGCGCCAGCAGCTTGGGACTCACCGAGGTGTTGTACAATGAGCAGTTCTTC. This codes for CASSLGLTEVLYNEQFF.

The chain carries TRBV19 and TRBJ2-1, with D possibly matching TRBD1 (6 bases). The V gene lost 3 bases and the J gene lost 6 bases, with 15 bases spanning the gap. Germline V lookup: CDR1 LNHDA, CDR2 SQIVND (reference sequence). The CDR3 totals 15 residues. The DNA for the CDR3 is TGTGCCAGTAGTATGTGGAACAGGGCGGGCAATGAGCAGTTCTTC. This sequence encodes CASSMWNRAGNEQFF.

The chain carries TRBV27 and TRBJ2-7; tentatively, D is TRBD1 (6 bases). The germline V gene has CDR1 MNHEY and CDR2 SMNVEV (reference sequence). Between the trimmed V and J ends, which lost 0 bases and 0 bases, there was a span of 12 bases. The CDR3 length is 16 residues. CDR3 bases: TGTGCCAGCAGTTTATCTCAGGGGCTAAGCTCCTACGAGCAGTACTTC. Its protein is CASSLSQGLSSYEQYF.

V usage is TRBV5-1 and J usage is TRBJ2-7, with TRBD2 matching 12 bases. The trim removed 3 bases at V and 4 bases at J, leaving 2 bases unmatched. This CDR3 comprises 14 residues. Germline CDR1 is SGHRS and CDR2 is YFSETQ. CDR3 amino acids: CASSWTSGDYEQYF. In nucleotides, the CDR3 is TGCGCCAGCAGCTGGACTAGCGGGGATTACGAGCAGTACTTC.

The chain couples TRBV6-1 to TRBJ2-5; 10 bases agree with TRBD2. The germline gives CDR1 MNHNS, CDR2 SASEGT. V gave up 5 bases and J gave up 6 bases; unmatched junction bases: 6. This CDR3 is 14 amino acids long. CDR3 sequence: CASSWTSGPQTQYF. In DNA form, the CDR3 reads TGTGCCAGCAGTTGGACTAGCGGTCCCCAGACCCAGTACTTC.

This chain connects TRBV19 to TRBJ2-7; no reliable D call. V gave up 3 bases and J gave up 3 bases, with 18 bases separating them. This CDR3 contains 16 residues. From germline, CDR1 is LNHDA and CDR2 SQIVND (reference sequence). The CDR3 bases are TGTGCCAGTAGTATTCTTCTTTCGGCGGATTTCTACGAGCAGTACTTC. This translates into CASSILLSADFYEQYF.

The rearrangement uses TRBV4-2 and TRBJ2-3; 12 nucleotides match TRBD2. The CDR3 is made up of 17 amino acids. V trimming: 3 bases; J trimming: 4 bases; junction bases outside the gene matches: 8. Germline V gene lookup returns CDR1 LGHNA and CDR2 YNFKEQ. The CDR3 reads CASSHRPTSGGADTQYF. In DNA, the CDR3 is TGTGCCAGCAGCCACAGGCCGACTAGCGGGGGAGCAGATACGCAGTATTTT.

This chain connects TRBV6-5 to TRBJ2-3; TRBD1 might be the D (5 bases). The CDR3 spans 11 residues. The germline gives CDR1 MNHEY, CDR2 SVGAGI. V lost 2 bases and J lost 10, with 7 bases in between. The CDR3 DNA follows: TGTGCCAGCAGTTACGGGGCCGCGCAGTATTTT. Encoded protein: CASSYGAAQYF.

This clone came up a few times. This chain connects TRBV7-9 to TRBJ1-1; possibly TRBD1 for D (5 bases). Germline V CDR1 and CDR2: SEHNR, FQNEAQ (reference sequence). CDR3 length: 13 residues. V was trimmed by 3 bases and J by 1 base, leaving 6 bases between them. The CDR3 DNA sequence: TGTGCCAGCAGCTTTAGGGGGAACACTGAAGCTTTCTTT. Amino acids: CASSFRGNTEAFF.

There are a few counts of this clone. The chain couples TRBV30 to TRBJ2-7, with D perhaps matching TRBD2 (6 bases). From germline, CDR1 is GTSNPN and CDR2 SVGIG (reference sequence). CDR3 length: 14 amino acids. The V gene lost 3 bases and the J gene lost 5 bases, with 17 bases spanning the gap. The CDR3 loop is CAWRRTSSGNEQYF. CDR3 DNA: TGTGCCTGGAGACGTACTAGTAGCGGCAACGAGCAGTACTTC.

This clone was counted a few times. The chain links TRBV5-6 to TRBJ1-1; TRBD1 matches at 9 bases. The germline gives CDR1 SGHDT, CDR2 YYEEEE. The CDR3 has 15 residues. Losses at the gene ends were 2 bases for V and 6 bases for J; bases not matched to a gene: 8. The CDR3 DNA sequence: TGTGCCAGCAGCTTCCTGACAGGGGGTAGATCTGAAGCTTTCTTT. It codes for CASSFLTGGRSEAFF.

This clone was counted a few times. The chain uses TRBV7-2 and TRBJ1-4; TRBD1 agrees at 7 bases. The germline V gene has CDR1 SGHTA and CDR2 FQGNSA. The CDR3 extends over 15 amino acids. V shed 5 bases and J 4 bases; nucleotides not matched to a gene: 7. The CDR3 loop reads CASSKLWDSNEKLFF. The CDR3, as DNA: TGTGCCAGCAGCAAGCTGTGGGACAGTAATGAAAAACTGTTTTTT. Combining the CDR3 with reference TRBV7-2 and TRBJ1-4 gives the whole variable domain GAGVSQSPSNKVTEKGKDVELRCDPISGHTALYWYRQSLGQGLEFLIYFQGNSAPDKSGLPSDRFSAERTGGSVSTLTIQRTQQEDSAVYLCASSKLWDSNEKLFFGSGTQLSVL.

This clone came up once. In nucleotides, the CDR3 is TGTGCCAGCAGTCCTTTGGAGGGGAGGGCTTTCTTT. Its translation is CASSPLEGRAFF. This chain connects TRBV7-9 to TRBJ1-1; perhaps TRBD1 as D (5 bases). Trimming pared 6 bases from V and 11 bases from J, leaving 16 bases between. CDR3 length: 12 residues. The V gene's germline CDR1 is SEHNR and CDR2 FQNEAQ (reference sequence).

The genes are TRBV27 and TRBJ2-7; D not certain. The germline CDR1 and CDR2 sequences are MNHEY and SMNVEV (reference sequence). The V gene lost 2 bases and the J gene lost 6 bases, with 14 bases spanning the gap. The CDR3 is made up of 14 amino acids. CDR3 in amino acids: CASSLSPPITEQYF. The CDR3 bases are TGTGCCAGCAGTTTAAGCCCCCCTATAACCGAGCAGTACTTC.

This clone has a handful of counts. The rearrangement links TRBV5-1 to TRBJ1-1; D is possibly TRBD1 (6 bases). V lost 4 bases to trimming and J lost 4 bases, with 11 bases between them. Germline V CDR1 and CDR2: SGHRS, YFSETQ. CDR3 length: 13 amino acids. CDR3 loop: CASSQGTGTEAFF. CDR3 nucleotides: TGCGCCAGCAGCCAGGGGACCGGCACTGAAGCTTTCTTT.

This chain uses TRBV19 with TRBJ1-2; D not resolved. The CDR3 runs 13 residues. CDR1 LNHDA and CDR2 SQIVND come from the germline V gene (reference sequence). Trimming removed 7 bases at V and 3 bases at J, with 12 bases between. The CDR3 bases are TGTGCCAGTACTATGGGCGAGTACTATGGCTACACCTTC. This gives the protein CASTMGEYYGYTF.

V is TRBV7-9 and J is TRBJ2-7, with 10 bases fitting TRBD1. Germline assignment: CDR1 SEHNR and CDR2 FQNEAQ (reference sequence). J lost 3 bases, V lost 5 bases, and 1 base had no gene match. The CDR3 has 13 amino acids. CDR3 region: CASSRDRGYEQYF. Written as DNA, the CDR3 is TGTGCCAGCAGCCGGGACAGGGGCTACGAGCAGTACTTC.

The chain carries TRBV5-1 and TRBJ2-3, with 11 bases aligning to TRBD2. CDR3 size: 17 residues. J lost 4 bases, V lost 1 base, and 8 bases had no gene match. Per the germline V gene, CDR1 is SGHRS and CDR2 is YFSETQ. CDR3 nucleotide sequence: TGCGCCAGCAGCTTGCTGGCTAGCGGGGGGAACGCAGATACGCAGTATTTT. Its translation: CASSLLASGGNADTQYF.

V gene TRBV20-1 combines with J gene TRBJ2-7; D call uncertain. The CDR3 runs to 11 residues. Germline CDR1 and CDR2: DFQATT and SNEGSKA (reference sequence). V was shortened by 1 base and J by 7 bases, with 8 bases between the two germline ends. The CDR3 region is CSARVAWEQYF. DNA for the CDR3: TGCAGTGCTAGAGTGGCCTGGGAGCAGTACTTC.

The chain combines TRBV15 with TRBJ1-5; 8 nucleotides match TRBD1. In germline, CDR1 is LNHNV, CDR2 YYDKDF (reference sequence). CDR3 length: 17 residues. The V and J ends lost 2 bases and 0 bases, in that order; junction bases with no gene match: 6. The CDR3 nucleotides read TGTGCCACCAGCAGAAAGAGACAGGGGTATAGCAATCAGCCCCAGCATTTT. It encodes CATSRKRQGYSNQPQHF.

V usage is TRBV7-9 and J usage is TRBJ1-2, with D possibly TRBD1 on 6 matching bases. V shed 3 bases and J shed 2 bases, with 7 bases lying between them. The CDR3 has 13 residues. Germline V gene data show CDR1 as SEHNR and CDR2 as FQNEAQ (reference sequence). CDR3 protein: CASSFQGNYGYTF. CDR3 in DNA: TGTGCCAGCAGCTTCCAGGGGAACTATGGCTACACCTTC.

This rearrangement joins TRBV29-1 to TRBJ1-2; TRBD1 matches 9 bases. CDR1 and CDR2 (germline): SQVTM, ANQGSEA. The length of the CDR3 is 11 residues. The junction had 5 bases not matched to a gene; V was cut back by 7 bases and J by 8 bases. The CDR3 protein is CSAGQGNGYTF. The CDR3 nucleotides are TGCAGCGCAGGACAGGGGAACGGCTACACCTTC.

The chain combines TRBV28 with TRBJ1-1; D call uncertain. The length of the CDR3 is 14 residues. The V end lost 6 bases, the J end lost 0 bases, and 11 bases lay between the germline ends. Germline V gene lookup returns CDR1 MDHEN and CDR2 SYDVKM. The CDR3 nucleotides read TGTGCCAGCAGGACTACCAAAATGAACACTGAAGCTTTCTTT. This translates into CASRTTKMNTEAFF.

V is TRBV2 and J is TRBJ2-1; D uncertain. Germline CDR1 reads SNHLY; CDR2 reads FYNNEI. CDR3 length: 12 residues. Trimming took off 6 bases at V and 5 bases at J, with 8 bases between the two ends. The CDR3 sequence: CASRRLNNEQFF. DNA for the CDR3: TGTGCCAGCAGGAGGCTGAACAATGAGCAGTTCTTC.

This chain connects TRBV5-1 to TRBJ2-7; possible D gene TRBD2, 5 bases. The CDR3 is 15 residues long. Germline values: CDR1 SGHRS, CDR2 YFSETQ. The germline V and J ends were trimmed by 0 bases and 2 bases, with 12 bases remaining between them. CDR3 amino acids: CASSLEGDSTYEQYF. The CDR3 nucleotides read TGCGCCAGCAGCTTGGAGGGAGACTCAACCTACGAGCAGTACTTC.

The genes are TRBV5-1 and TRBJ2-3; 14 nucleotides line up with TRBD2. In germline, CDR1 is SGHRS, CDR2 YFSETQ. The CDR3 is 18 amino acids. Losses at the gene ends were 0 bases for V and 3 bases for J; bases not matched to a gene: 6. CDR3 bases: TGCGCCAGCAGCTTGGAGGGACTAGCGGGAGTGGAGACAGATACGCAGTATTTT. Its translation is CASSLEGLAGVETDTQYF.

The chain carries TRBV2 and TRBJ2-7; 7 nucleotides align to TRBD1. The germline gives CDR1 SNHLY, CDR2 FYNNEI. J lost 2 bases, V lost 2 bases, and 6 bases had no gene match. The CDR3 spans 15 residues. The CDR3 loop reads CASSEQGVTPYEQYF. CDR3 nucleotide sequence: TGTGCCAGCAGTGAACAGGGGGTGACTCCCTACGAGCAGTACTTC.